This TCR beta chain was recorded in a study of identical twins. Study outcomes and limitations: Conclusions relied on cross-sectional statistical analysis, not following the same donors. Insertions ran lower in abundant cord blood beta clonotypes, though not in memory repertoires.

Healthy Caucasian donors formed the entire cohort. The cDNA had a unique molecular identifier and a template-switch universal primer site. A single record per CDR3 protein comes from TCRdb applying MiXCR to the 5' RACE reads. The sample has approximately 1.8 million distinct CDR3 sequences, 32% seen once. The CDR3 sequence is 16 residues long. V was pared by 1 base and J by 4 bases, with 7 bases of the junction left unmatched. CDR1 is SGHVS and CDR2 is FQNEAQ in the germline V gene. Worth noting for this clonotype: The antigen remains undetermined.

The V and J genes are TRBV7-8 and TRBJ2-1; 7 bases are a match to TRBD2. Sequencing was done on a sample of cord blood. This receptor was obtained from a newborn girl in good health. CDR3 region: CASSLDGGIRYNEQFF. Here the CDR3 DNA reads TGTGCCAGCAGCTTAGACGGGGGGATTCGGTACAATGAGCAGTTCTTC.